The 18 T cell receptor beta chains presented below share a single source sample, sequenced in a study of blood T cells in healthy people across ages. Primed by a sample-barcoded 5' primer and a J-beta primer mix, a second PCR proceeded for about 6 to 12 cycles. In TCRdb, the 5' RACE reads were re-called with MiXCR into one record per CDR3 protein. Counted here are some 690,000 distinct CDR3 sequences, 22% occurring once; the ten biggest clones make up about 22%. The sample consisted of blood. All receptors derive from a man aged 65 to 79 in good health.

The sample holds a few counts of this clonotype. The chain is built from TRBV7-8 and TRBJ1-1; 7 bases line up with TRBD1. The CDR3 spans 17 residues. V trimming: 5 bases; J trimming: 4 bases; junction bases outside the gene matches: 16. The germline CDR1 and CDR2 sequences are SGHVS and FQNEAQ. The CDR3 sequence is CASSGPGQLKLGTEAFF. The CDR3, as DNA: TGTGCCAGCAGCGGCCCGGGACAGCTAAAGTTGGGCACTGAAGCTTTCTTT.

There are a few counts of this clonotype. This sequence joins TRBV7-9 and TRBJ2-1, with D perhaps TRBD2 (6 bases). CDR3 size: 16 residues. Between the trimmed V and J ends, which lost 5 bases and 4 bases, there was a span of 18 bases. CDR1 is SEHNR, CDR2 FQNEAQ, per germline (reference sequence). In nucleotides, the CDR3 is TGTGCCAGCAGCCCCCCTTTCGTAGCGGCGTACAATGAGCAGTTCTTC. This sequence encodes CASSPPFVAAYNEQFF.

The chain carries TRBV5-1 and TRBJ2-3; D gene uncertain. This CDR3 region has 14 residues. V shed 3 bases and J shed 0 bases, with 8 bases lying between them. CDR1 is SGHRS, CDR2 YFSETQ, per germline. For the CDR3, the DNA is TGCGCCAGCAGCTCTGTCTTGAGCACAGATACGCAGTATTTT. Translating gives CASSSVLSTDTQYF.

The CDR3: CAGTKIAGGANEQFF. In DNA form, the CDR3 reads TGTGCCGGCACGAAAATAGCGGGAGGAGCAAATGAGCAGTTCTTC. The gene calls are TRBV7-6 and TRBJ2-1; 10 nucleotides line up with TRBD2. V lost 11 bases to trimming and J lost 7 bases; unmatched junction nucleotides: 14. CDR1 and CDR2 from the germline V gene are SGHVS and FNYEAQ. This CDR3 comprises 15 residues.

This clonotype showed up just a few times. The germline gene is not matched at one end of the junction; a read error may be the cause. The CDR3 region is CTSSQDPAGGPGTQYF. The CDR3 DNA sequence: TGCACCAGCAGCCAAGATCCAGCGGGAGGGCCCGGGACCCAGTACTTC. J is TRBJ2-5 and V is TRBV4-3; 10 bases match TRBD2. This CDR3 spans 16 amino acids. CDR1 is LGHNA and CDR2 is YSLEER in the germline V gene.

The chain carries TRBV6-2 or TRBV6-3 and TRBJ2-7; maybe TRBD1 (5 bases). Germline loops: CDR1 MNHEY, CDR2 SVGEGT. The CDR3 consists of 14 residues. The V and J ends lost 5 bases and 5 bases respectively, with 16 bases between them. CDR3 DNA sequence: TGTGCCAGCAGTCCCGACAGCATCAGGAACGAGCAGTACTTC. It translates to CASSPDSIRNEQYF.

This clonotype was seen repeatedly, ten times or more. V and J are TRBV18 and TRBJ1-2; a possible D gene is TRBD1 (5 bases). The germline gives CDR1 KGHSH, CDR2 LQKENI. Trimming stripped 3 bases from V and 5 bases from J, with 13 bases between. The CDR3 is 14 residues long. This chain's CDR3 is CASSPDRQIYGYTF. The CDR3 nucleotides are TGTGCCAGCTCACCCGATCGACAGATATATGGCTACACCTTC.

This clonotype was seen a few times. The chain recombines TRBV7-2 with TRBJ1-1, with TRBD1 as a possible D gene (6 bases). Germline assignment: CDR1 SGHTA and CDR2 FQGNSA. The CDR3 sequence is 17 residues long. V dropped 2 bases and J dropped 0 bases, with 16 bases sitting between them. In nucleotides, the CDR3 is TGTGCCAGCAGCTTATGGCAGGGGAGATGGATGAACACTGAAGCTTTCTTT. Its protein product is CASSLWQGRWMNTEAFF.

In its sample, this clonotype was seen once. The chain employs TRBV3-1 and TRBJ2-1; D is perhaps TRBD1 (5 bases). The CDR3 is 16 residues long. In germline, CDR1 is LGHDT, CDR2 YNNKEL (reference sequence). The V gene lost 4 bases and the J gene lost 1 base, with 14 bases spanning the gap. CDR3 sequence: CASSLQRGPSYNEQFF. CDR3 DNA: TGTGCCAGCAGCCTCCAAAGGGGCCCTTCCTACAATGAGCAGTTCTTC.

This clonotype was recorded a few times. CDR3: CASSLVGRSSYNEQFF. The CDR3, as DNA: TGTGCCAGCAGCTTAGTCGGCAGGAGCTCTTACAATGAGCAGTTCTTC. This chain joins TRBV7-8 and TRBJ2-1, with D uncertain. The V gene lost 1 base and the J gene lost 4 bases, with 14 bases spanning the gap. Germline-derived CDR1 and CDR2 are SGHVS and FQNEAQ. This CDR3 has 16 amino acids.

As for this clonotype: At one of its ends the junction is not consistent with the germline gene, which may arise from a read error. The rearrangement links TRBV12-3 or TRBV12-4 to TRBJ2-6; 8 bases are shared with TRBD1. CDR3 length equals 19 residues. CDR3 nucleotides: TGTGCCAGCAGAGCCCCGGCGGGACAGGAAGACTCTGGGACCAACGTCCTGACTTTC. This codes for CASRAPAGQEDSGTNVLTF.

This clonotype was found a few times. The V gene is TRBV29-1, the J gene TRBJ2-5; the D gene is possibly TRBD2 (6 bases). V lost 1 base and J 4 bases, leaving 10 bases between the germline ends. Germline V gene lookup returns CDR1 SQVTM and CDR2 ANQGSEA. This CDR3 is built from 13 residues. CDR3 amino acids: CSVEAGETETQYF. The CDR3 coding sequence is TGCAGCGTTGAAGCGGGGGAAACAGAGACCCAGTACTTC.

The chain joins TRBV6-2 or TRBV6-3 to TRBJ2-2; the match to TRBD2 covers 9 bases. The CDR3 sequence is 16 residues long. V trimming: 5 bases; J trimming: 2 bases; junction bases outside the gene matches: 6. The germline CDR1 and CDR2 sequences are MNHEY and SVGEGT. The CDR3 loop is CASSPLLAGNTGELFF. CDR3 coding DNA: TGTGCCAGCAGTCCCTTGCTAGCGGGAAACACCGGGGAGCTGTTTTTT.

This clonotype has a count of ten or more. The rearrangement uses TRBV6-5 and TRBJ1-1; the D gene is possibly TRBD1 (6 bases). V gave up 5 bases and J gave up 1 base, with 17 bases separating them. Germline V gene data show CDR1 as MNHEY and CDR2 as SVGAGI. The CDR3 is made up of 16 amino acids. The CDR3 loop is CASSPRGARRNTEAFF. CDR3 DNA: TGTGCCAGCAGTCCCCGGGGGGCGCGAAGGAACACTGAAGCTTTCTTT.

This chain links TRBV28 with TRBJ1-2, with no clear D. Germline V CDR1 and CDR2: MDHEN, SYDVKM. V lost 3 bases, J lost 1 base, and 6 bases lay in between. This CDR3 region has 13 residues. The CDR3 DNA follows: TGTGCCAGCAGTTTCCCGGGTAACTATGGCTACACCTTC. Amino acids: CASSFPGNYGYTF.

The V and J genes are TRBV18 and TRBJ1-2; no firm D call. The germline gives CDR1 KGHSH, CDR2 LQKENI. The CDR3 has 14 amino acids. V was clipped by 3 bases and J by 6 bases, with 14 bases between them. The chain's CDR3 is CASSPPGWSDGYTF. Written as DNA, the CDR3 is TGTGCCAGCTCACCCCCGGGGTGGTCCGATGGCTACACCTTC.

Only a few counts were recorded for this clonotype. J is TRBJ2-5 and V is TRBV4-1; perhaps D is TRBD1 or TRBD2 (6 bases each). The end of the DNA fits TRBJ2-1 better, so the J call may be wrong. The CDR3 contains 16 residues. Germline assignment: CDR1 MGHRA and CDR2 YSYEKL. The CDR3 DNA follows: TGCGCCAGCAGCCAAGAAAGGGCGGGGACATACAATGAGCAGTTCTTC. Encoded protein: CASSQERAGTYNEQFF.

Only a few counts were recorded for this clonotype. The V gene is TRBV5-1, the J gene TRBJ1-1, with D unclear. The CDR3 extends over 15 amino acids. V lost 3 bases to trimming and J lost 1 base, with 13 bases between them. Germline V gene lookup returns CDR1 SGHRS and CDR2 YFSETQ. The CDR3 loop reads CASSSLTDPNTEAFF. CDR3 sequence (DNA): TGCGCCAGCAGCTCCCTTACAGACCCGAACACTGAAGCTTTCTTT.